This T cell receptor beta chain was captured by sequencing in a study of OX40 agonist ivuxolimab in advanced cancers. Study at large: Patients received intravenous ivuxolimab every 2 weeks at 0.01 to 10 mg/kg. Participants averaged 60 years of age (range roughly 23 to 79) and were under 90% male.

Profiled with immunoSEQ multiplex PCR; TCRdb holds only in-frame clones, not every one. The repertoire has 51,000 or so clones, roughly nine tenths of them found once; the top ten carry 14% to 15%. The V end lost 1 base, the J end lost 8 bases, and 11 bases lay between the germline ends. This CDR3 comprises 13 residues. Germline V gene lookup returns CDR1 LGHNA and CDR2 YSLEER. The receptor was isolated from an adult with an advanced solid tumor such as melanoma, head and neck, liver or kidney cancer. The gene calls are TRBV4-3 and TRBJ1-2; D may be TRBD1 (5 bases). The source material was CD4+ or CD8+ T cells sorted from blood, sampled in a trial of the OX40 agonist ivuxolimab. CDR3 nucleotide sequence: TGCGCCAGCAGCCAAGGGGGCCTTCTGGGCTACACCTTC. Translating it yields CASSQGGLLGYTF.